This T cell receptor (beta chain) derives from a study of blood T cell repertoires in COVID-19. Source study methods: Reference gene primer amplification yielded estimated nucleated cell counts. The repertoire was sequenced with immunoSEQ multiplex PCR; TCRdb's copy has only in-frame clones and lacks some. That table supplies the V and J calls and clone size; D and trimming were determined from the DNA. The data hold 150,000 to 200,000 clones, with around 89% observed a single time. Germline trimming cut 3 bases from V and 7 bases from J; bases unmatched to any gene: 12. Germline CDR1 reads LGHNT; CDR2 reads FRNRAP. This CDR3 contains 17 residues.

The chain employs TRBV12-5 and TRBJ2-2; 9 nucleotides line up with TRBD2. This clonotype originated in a human donor in a cohort sampled during active COVID-19. Input material: peripheral blood. The CDR3 nucleotides read TGTGCTAGTGGTTTCCTAATAGCGGGAGATTCCCGCGGGGAGCTGTTTTTT. Its translation: CASGFLIAGDSRGELFF.